Below, 20 T cell receptor beta chains from the same sample are listed, as sequenced in a study of OX40 agonist ivuxolimab in advanced cancers. Sequencing used immunoSEQ multiplex PCR; TCRdb keeps in-frame clones, though not all of them. The sample records around 62,000 clones, around 83% being singletons. The sequences come from CD4+ or CD8+ T cells sorted from blood, collected in a trial of the OX40 agonist ivuxolimab. The receptors come from an adult with an advanced solid tumor such as melanoma, head and neck, liver or kidney cancer.

This chain links TRBV2 with TRBJ1-1, with D possibly TRBD1 on 5 matching bases. There are 15 residues in the CDR3. Germline CDR1 is SNHLY and CDR2 is FYNNEI. Between the trimmed V and J ends, which lost 3 bases and 0 bases, there was a span of 11 bases. CDR3 sequence (DNA): TGTGCCAGCAGTGACCGGGGACTCATGAACACTGAAGCTTTCTTT. Amino acids: CASSDRGLMNTEAFF.

V usage is TRBV29-1 and J usage is TRBJ1-1; a possible D gene is TRBD1 (5 bases). Trimming shortened V by 1 base and J by 4 bases, and 19 bases separated the two germline ends. Per germline, CDR1 SQVTM and CDR2 ANQGSEA. The CDR3 runs to 16 residues. The CDR3 sequence is CSVEGLQRGASTEAFF. Here the CDR3 DNA reads TGCAGCGTTGAAGGCCTCCAAAGAGGGGCGAGCACTGAAGCTTTCTTT.

This clone was seen a handful of times. The gene calls are TRBV19 and TRBJ2-2; D is possibly TRBD1 (5 bases). Germline assignment: CDR1 LNHDA and CDR2 SQIVND (reference sequence). This CDR3 contains 13 residues. V was cut by 3 bases and J by 7 bases, with 9 bases left in between. This chain's CDR3 is CASSIRVIGELFF. The CDR3 region has the DNA TGTGCCAGTAGTATCAGGGTTATCGGGGAGCTGTTTTTT. Filled out from reference TRBV19 and TRBJ2-2, the complete variable domain reads DGGITQSPKYLFRKEGQNVTLSCEQNLNHDAMYWYRQDPGQGLRLIYYSQIVNDFQKGDIAEGYSVSREKKESFPLTVTSAQKNPTAFYLCASSIRVIGELFFGEGSRLTVL.

In its sample, this clone was seen once. The chain carries TRBV2 and TRBJ2-2, with D perhaps matching TRBD1 or TRBD2 (5 bases each). Trimming removed 3 bases from V and 4 bases from J, with 15 bases in between. The CDR3 is made up of 16 amino acids. Germline V lookup: CDR1 SNHLY, CDR2 FYNNEI. The CDR3 DNA reads TGTGCCAGCAGTGATCTTGGGTCAGGGAGCACCGGGGAGCTGTTTTTT. Protein sequence: CASSDLGSGSTGELFF.

This chain uses TRBV5-1 with TRBJ2-3, with D unclear. The CDR3 extends over 14 amino acids. Between the trimmed V and J ends, which lost 0 bases and 2 bases, there was a span of 7 bases. Germline values: CDR1 SGHRS, CDR2 YFSETQ. The CDR3 nucleotides read TGCGCCAGCAGCTTGGAACAGTTCACAGATACGCAGTATTTT. As protein: CASSLEQFTDTQYF.

This clone was picked up one time. This chain links TRBV6-1 with TRBJ1-5; possible D gene TRBD1, 5 bases. V lost 1 base and J lost 9, with 16 bases in between. Per germline, CDR1 MNHNS and CDR2 SASEGT. This CDR3 comprises 15 residues. This CDR3 reads CASSEGGTGKLPQHF. The CDR3 DNA follows: TGTGCCAGCAGTGAAGGAGGGACCGGAAAGCTGCCCCAGCATTTT.

The chain joins TRBV6-1 to TRBJ1-4, with 7 bases identical to TRBD1. The germline V gene encodes CDR1 MNHNS and CDR2 SASEGT. V shed 3 bases and J 5 bases; nucleotides not matched to a gene: 6. This CDR3 contains 15 residues. This chain's CDR3 is CASSEQGVPNEKLFF. The CDR3 DNA reads TGTGCCAGCAGTGAGCAGGGGGTACCGAATGAAAAACTGTTTTTT.

The rearrangement joins TRBV19 to TRBJ1-2; D is perhaps TRBD1 (5 bases). With 5 bases removed from V and 8 bases from J, the gap between germline ends came to 15 bases. Germline CDR1 LNHDA, CDR2 SQIVND (reference sequence). The CDR3 is 13 amino acids. CDR3: CASSPRTTRGYTF. The DNA for the CDR3 is TGTGCCAGTAGTCCACGGACAACGCGGGGCTACACCTTC.

This clone was found a few times. The J gene is TRBJ1-1, the V gene TRBV7-9, with TRBD1 as a possible D gene (5 bases). Trimming pared 1 base from V and 6 bases from J, leaving 15 bases between. Germline V gene data show CDR1 as SEHNR and CDR2 as FQNEAQ (reference sequence). The CDR3 has 15 amino acids. The CDR3, as DNA: TGTGCCAGCAGCTTAGTCCCGGGACCGACGCCTGAAGCTTTCTTT. It translates to CASSLVPGPTPEAFF.

The J gene is TRBJ1-5, the V gene TRBV7-8; weak D call: TRBD1 (5 bases). Germline CDR1 is SGHVS and CDR2 is FQNEAQ. V lost 5 bases and J lost 2, with 13 bases in between. The CDR3 sequence is 15 residues long. The CDR3 sequence is CASSPGRAGNQPQHF. The CDR3 nucleotides are TGTGCCAGCAGCCCCGGCAGGGCGGGCAATCAGCCCCAGCATTTT.

The rearrangement joins TRBV19 to TRBJ2-3; possible D gene TRBD2, 6 bases. CDR1 LNHDA and CDR2 SQIVND come from the germline V gene (reference sequence). V was cut by 7 bases and J by 0 bases, with 14 bases left in between. The CDR3 is made up of 15 amino acids. CDR3 bases: TGTGCCAGTAACTCTATGGCGGGGAGCACAGATACGCAGTATTTT. Its protein product is CASNSMAGSTDTQYF. Complete variable domain (other parts from reference TRBV19 and TRBJ2-3): DGGITQSPKYLFRKEGQNVTLSCEQNLNHDAMYWYRQDPGQGLRLIYYSQIVNDFQKGDIAEGYSVSREKKESFPLTVTSAQKNPTAFYLCASNSMAGSTDTQYFGPGTRLTVL.

V usage is TRBV6-5 and J usage is TRBJ2-6; D not resolved. The CDR3 is 15 residues long. Per the germline V gene, CDR1 is MNHEY and CDR2 is SVGAGI. Trimming took off 6 bases at V and 4 bases at J, with 13 bases between the two ends. The CDR3, as DNA: TGTGCCAGCAGCGAAAGAATTCTAGGGGCCAACGTCCTGACTTTC. Encoded protein: CASSERILGANVLTF.

The chain recombines TRBV5-4 with TRBJ1-1; the D gene is possibly TRBD1 (5 bases). CDR1 is SGHNT, CDR2 YYREEE, per germline (reference sequence). This CDR3 has 13 residues. Trimming pared 4 bases from V and 0 bases from J, leaving 7 bases between. The CDR3 loop reads CASSQDMNTEAFF. The CDR3 region has the DNA TGTGCCAGCAGCCAGGACATGAACACTGAAGCTTTCTTT.

The CDR3 DNA follows: TGTGCCAGCAGTCGGGACAGGGGCAACACTGAAGCTTTCTTT. Translating gives CASSRDRGNTEAFF. The chain has TRBV6-5 and TRBJ1-1, with TRBD1 matching 10 bases. This CDR3 is built from 14 residues. From germline, CDR1 is MNHEY and CDR2 SVGAGI. After removal of 5 bases from V and 2 bases from J, the junction contained 2 bases not matched to a gene.

The chain uses TRBV7-2 and TRBJ2-1, with 7 nucleotides matching TRBD2. Losses at the gene ends were 7 bases for V and 2 bases for J; bases not matched to a gene: 8. Per germline, CDR1 SGHTA and CDR2 FQGNSA. This CDR3 comprises 15 residues. CDR3: CASTQSGVTYNEQFF. CDR3 in DNA: TGTGCCAGCACCCAGAGCGGGGTAACCTACAATGAGCAGTTCTTC.

The CDR3 region is CASSTGQGRSPLHF. The CDR3 nucleotides read TGCGCCAGCAGCACGGGACAGGGACGGTCACCCCTCCACTTT. The gene calls are TRBV5-1 and TRBJ1-6; TRBD1 agrees at 9 bases. J was trimmed by 10 bases and V by 4 bases; bases with no gene match: 6. Germline CDR1 reads SGHRS; CDR2 reads YFSETQ. The CDR3 totals 14 residues.

The chain is built from TRBV6-1 and TRBJ1-5, with no clear D. CDR1 MNHNS and CDR2 SASEGT come from the germline V gene. V gave up 3 bases and J gave up 1 base, with 4 bases separating them. The CDR3 extends over 13 amino acids. The CDR3, as DNA: TGTGCCAGCAGTGACAAGAGCAATCAGCCCCAGCATTTT. It is translated as CASSDKSNQPQHF.

The rearrangement links TRBV7-3 to TRBJ2-3; 12 bases line up with TRBD2. Germline-derived CDR1 and CDR2 are SGHTA and FQGTGA. The CDR3 contains 17 residues. Unmatched junction bases numbered 6, after V lost 2 bases and J lost 3 bases. The CDR3 sequence is CASSLLPGLAGTDTQYF. For the CDR3, the DNA is TGTGCCAGCAGCTTACTACCAGGACTAGCGGGGACAGATACGCAGTATTTT.

The gene calls are TRBV19 and TRBJ2-1; 12 bases are a match to TRBD2. CDR1 LNHDA and CDR2 SQIVND come from the germline V gene (reference sequence). The CDR3 length is 16 residues. V trimming: 6 bases; J trimming: 2 bases; junction bases outside the gene matches: 5. The CDR3 coding sequence is TGTGCCAGTAGAGGACTAGCGGGGTTTCCCTACAATGAGCAGTTCTTC. Protein product: CASRGLAGFPYNEQFF. Full variable domain (missing parts from reference TRBV19 and TRBJ2-1): DGGITQSPKYLFRKEGQNVTLSCEQNLNHDAMYWYRQDPGQGLRLIYYSQIVNDFQKGDIAEGYSVSREKKESFPLTVTSAQKNPTAFYLCASRGLAGFPYNEQFFGPGTRLTVL.

The genes are TRBV19 and TRBJ1-2; a possible D gene is TRBD1 (5 bases). Trimming removed 8 bases from V and 8 bases from J, with 15 bases in between. Germline V gene data show CDR1 as LNHDA and CDR2 as SQIVND (reference sequence). The CDR3 is 12 residues long. The CDR3 DNA follows: TGTGCCAGTGACTTAGGGGTTGGCGGCTACACCTTC. It yields the protein CASDLGVGGYTF.